Given below is one T cell receptor beta chain in context. Mismatch with germline at one junction end may stem from a read error. CDR3 length equals 15 residues. The germline V gene has CDR1 SGHKS and CDR2 YYEKEE (reference sequence). The record originates from a study of blood T cell repertoires in COVID-19. Whole-study context: Donors in the United States, Italy and Spain gave samples during acute or convalescent COVID-19. The cDNA or gDNA used as material had been derived from T cells, B-cell-depleted T cells, or PBMCs.

The authors' processing: Amplification of reference gene primers was used by the study to estimate nucleated cell counts. Some clones are missing from TCRdb's copy, which holds only in-frame ones; the method was immunoSEQ multiplex PCR. V, J and clone size are those of that table, while D and trimming were read from the DNA. The sample consists of roughly 44,000 clones, 85% to 90% of them appearing once. The sequencing sample was made of peripheral blood. The chain joins TRBV5-5 to TRBJ1-3; D remains ambiguous. This receptor was obtained from a man aged 80 or over with acute or convalescent COVID-19. Here the CDR3 DNA reads TGTGCCAGCAGTTTGGACTTGGGAGGTGGAAACACCATATATTTT. Its translation is CASSLDLGGGNTIYF.